One and the same sample provided the 27 T cell receptor beta chains below, sequenced in a study of cytomegalovirus exposure and HLA in healthy donors. PCR amplification relied on 60 Vbeta primers (plus 13 Jbeta primers). Some clones are missing from TCRdb's copy, which holds only in-frame ones; the method was immunoSEQ multiplex PCR. The table lists under 150,000 clones, around 72% of them singletons. The sample comprised PBMCs. These receptors were taken from a woman under 30 in good health and CMV-seronegative.

DNA for the CDR3: TGTGCCATCAGTGGCCGCGGGGCTAGCACAGATACGCAGTATTTT. It specifies CAISGRGASTDTQYF. The V gene is TRBV10-3, the J gene TRBJ2-3; D is perhaps TRBD2 (6 bases). V was shortened by 4 bases and J by 0 bases, with 11 bases between the two germline ends. CDR1 is ENHRY, CDR2 SYGVKD, per germline. This CDR3 contains 15 residues.

The rearrangement links TRBV15 to TRBJ2-7, with D uncertain. This CDR3 is built from 13 residues. Germline assignment: CDR1 LNHNV and CDR2 YYDKDF (reference sequence). Trimming stripped 0 bases from V and 1 base from J, with 4 bases between. In DNA form, the CDR3 reads TGTGCCACCAGCAGAGACAGTTCCTACGAGCAGTACTTC. This sequence encodes CATSRDSSYEQYF. The full variable domain, in which reference TRBV15 and TRBJ2-7 provide the parts outside the CDR3, is DAMVIQNPRYQVTQFGKPVTLSCSQTLNHNVMYWYQQKSSQAPKLLFHYYDKDFNNEADTPDNFQSRRPNTSFCFLDIRSPGLGDTAMYLCATSRDSSYEQYFGPGTRLTVT.

This clone was detected a few times. The chain links TRBV2 to TRBJ1-5; D is uncertain. The ends were cut back, 3 bases at V and 7 bases at J, with 13 bases in the middle. The CDR3 runs to 14 residues. Looked up from germline, CDR1 is SNHLY and CDR2 is FYNNEI. CDR3 sequence: CASSDPVGDQPQHF. The CDR3, as DNA: TGTGCCAGCAGTGACCCGGTAGGAGACCAGCCCCAGCATTTT. Full variable domain (missing parts from reference TRBV2 and TRBJ1-5): EPEVTQTPSHQVTQMGQEVILRCVPISNHLYFYWYRQILGQKVEFLVSFYNNEISEKSEIFDDQFSVERPDGSNFTLKIRSTKLEDSAMYFCASSDPVGDQPQHFGDGTRLSIL.

The chain is built from TRBV19 and TRBJ1-1; D is undetermined. Germline CDR1 and CDR2: LNHDA and SQIVND (reference sequence). Trimming pared 3 bases from V and 8 bases from J, leaving 16 bases between. The CDR3 covers 14 residues. The CDR3 DNA is TGTGCCAGTAGTATTCGGCGGAGTTGGGTGGAAGCTTTCTTT. The encoded protein is CASSIRRSWVEAFF.

The rearrangement links TRBV19 to TRBJ2-3; possible D gene TRBD2, 6 bases. This CDR3 contains 14 residues. Trimming took 8 bases from V and 3 from J, leaving 15 bases between them. Germline V gene data show CDR1 as LNHDA and CDR2 as SQIVND (reference sequence). Here the CDR3 reads CASRLVGGTDTQYF. The DNA for the CDR3 is TGTGCCAGTCGGCTAGTTGGAGGGACAGATACGCAGTATTTT.

This clone was found once. The chain recombines TRBV6-5 with TRBJ1-4; 7 bases are shared with TRBD1. The CDR3 has 13 residues. V dropped 5 bases and J dropped 8; count of bases not matched to a gene: 5. Germline V gene sequence: CDR1 MNHEY, CDR2 SVGAGI. The CDR3 DNA sequence: TGTGCCAGCAGTCAGACAGGGATGGAAAAACTGTTTTTT. Protein sequence: CASSQTGMEKLFF.

The J gene is TRBJ2-7, the V gene TRBV5-6; 7 bases agree with TRBD2. CDR1 is SGHDT, CDR2 YYEEEE, per germline. The CDR3 covers 17 residues. V lost 0 bases to trimming and J lost 3 bases; unmatched junction nucleotides: 12. CDR3 protein: CASSLGSTGLPYYEQYF. CDR3 DNA sequence: TGTGCCAGCAGCTTGGGTTCAACGGGACTACCTTACTACGAGCAGTACTTC.

In its sample, this clone was seen once. This chain connects TRBV27 to TRBJ1-3; a weak D match, TRBD1 (5 bases). The CDR3 contains 15 residues. Trimming took 3 bases from V and 0 from J, leaving 9 bases between them. The germline V gene encodes CDR1 MNHEY and CDR2 SMNVEV (reference sequence). The CDR3, as DNA: TGTGCCAGCAGTTTTCGGAGGGGCTCTGGAAACACCATATATTTT. This sequence encodes CASSFRRGSGNTIYF.

The chain is built from TRBV9 and TRBJ2-7, with 10 bases aligning to TRBD2. The CDR3 is made up of 14 amino acids. Trimming cost V 4 bases and J 2 bases; bases outside gene matches: 3. CDR1 is SGDLS, CDR2 YYNGEE, per germline. The CDR3 spells CASSSGLAAYEQYF. For the CDR3, the DNA is TGTGCCAGCAGCTCAGGACTAGCGGCCTACGAGCAGTACTTC.

The chain has TRBV18 and TRBJ2-3; D gene unclear. This CDR3 comprises 16 residues. Trimming removed 4 bases at V and 0 bases at J, with 14 bases between. CDR1 is KGHSH and CDR2 is LQKENI in the germline V gene. CDR3 nucleotides: TGTGCCAGCTCACTCCGGTCGATTCCTAGCACAGATACGCAGTATTTT. It codes for CASSLRSIPSTDTQYF.

This chain uses TRBV19 with TRBJ1-1; weak D call: TRBD1 (6 bases). CDR3 length: 13 residues. Germline V lookup: CDR1 LNHDA, CDR2 SQIVND (reference sequence). Trimming left V 5 bases short and J 6 bases short, with 13 bases between. DNA of the CDR3: TGTGCCAGTAGTGCCGGACAGCAAGCTGAAGCTTTCTTT. Its translation is CASSAGQQAEAFF. The variable domain in full, with the rest retrieved from reference TRBV19 and TRBJ1-1, is DGGITQSPKYLFRKEGQNVTLSCEQNLNHDAMYWYRQDPGQGLRLIYYSQIVNDFQKGDIAEGYSVSREKKESFPLTVTSAQKNPTAFYLCASSAGQQAEAFFGQGTRLTVV.

The CDR3 DNA reads TGTGCCAGCAGCGCCGGGACAGGGGACTACGAGCAGTACTTC. Encoded protein: CASSAGTGDYEQYF. The chain couples TRBV4-2 to TRBJ2-7, with TRBD1 identical over 10 bases. CDR3 size: 14 residues. Germline CDR1 and CDR2: LGHNA and YNFKEQ. The V and J ends lost 5 bases and 3 bases, in that order; junction bases with no gene match: 4.

The chain employs TRBV11-1 and TRBJ2-3; the match to TRBD2 covers 14 bases. CDR3 length: 17 residues. CDR1 is SGHAT and CDR2 is FQDESV in the germline V gene (reference sequence). J gave up 5 bases and V 3 bases, and 7 bases lay outside the gene matches. The CDR3 DNA follows: TGTGCCAGCAGCTTCGCGACTAGCGGGAGGGCCGTAGATACGCAGTATTTT. Protein: CASSFATSGRAVDTQYF.

In this sample, this clone turned up a few times. The J gene is TRBJ2-5, the V gene TRBV5-1; no definite D call. The CDR3 extends over 13 amino acids. CDR1 SGHRS and CDR2 YFSETQ come from the germline V gene. V lost 4 bases, J lost 5 bases, and 12 bases lay in between. CDR3 protein: CASSPDSGETQYF. CDR3 DNA sequence: TGCGCCAGCAGCCCAGATTCCGGGGAGACCCAGTACTTC.

CDR3 loop: CASSLEAGGHEQYF. For the CDR3, the DNA is TGTGCCAGCAGCTTAGAGGCAGGGGGCCACGAGCAGTACTTC. The genes are TRBV11-2 and TRBJ2-7; TRBD1 agrees at 8 bases. This CDR3 spans 14 amino acids. CDR1 is SGHAT, CDR2 FQNNGV, per germline. J gave up 5 bases and V 0 bases, and 3 bases lay outside the gene matches.

The rearrangement links TRBV5-1 to TRBJ1-3; the D gene is possibly TRBD1 (6 bases). CDR1 SGHRS and CDR2 YFSETQ come from the germline V gene. V lost 3 bases to trimming and J lost 3 bases, with 10 bases between them. The CDR3 is 14 residues long. This CDR3 reads CASSSTGSGNTIYF. The CDR3, as DNA: TGCGCCAGCAGCTCGACAGGCAGTGGAAACACCATATATTTT.

This clone was seen once. The gene calls are TRBV10-3 and TRBJ1-3; TRBD1 aligns across 9 bases. V lost 4 bases and J lost 0; bases outside the gene matches: 16. CDR3 size: 20 residues. Germline V gene data show CDR1 as ENHRY and CDR2 as SYGVKD. DNA for the CDR3: TGTGCCATCAGTGTAAATAAAGGGACAGGGTCCCCTTACTCTGGAAACACCATATATTTT. Translated: CAISVNKGTGSPYSGNTIYF.

The gene calls are TRBV2 and TRBJ2-1; 9 bases are a match to TRBD2. This CDR3 spans 17 amino acids. Germline V gene lookup returns CDR1 SNHLY and CDR2 FYNNEI. Trimming took 9 bases from V and 2 from J; bases not matched to a gene: 14. The CDR3 spells CASWGSGRGGAYNEQFF. CDR3 sequence (DNA): TGTGCCAGTTGGGGTAGCGGGAGAGGAGGGGCCTACAATGAGCAGTTCTTC.

This clone was observed a few times. The DNA of the CDR3 is TGTGCCTGGTGCGGGACAGCGAACACTGAAGCTTTCTTT. It is translated as CAWCGTANTEAFF. The gene calls are TRBV30 and TRBJ1-1; 7 nucleotides match TRBD1. Germline V gene data show CDR1 as GTSNPN and CDR2 as SVGIG (reference sequence). This CDR3 has 13 amino acids. V lost 5 bases to trimming and J lost 1 base; unmatched junction nucleotides: 4.

The genes are TRBV5-6 and TRBJ2-3; D is ambiguous. The CDR3 is 15 amino acids. The V gene lost 0 bases and the J gene lost 0 bases, with 8 bases spanning the gap. The V gene's germline CDR1 is SGHDT and CDR2 YYEEEE. This CDR3 is CASSLVLHSTDTQYF. The CDR3 DNA sequence: TGTGCCAGCAGCTTGGTGTTACATAGCACAGATACGCAGTATTTT.

The gene calls are TRBV27 and TRBJ2-7; D gene uncertain. CDR1 is MNHEY and CDR2 is SMNVEV in the germline V gene (reference sequence). The CDR3 is 16 amino acids. The ends were cut back, 5 bases at V and 0 bases at J, with 17 bases in the middle. CDR3 loop: CASSPHPPLSSYEQYF. The CDR3 DNA follows: TGTGCCAGCAGTCCTCACCCTCCGTTGAGCTCCTACGAGCAGTACTTC.

This clone was counted only a few times. The chain joins TRBV5-1 to TRBJ2-5; D may be TRBD2 (5 bases). V gave up 0 bases and J gave up 4 bases, with 16 bases separating them. The CDR3 is 16 amino acids. Germline V gene data show CDR1 as SGHRS and CDR2 as YFSETQ. The CDR3 loop reads CASSLAPPGGAETQYF. CDR3 nucleotides: TGCGCCAGCAGCTTGGCCCCCCCCGGAGGTGCAGAGACCCAGTACTTC.

In DNA, the CDR3 is TGTGCCTGGTCCCGGGGGGGTAACACTGAAGCTTTCTTT. Translated, it gives CAWSRGGNTEAFF. The chain combines TRBV30 with TRBJ1-1, with D maybe TRBD1 (5 bases). CDR3 length: 13 amino acids. Trimming stripped 5 bases from V and 2 bases from J, with 12 bases between. Germline values: CDR1 GTSNPN, CDR2 SVGIG (reference sequence).

The J gene is TRBJ2-5, the V gene TRBV2; D may be TRBD1 (5 bases). V lost 4 bases to trimming and J lost 5 bases, with 8 bases between them. The germline CDR1 and CDR2 sequences are SNHLY and FYNNEI. There are 12 residues in the CDR3. CDR3 sequence: CASSGQPETQYF. The CDR3 DNA reads TGTGCCAGCAGTGGACAGCCGGAGACCCAGTACTTC.

The chain carries TRBV10-3 and TRBJ1-2; 7 nucleotides align to TRBD1. The CDR3 sequence is 15 residues long. The V segment lost 3 bases and the J segment 4 bases; nucleotides outside the gene matches: 8. The germline gives CDR1 ENHRY, CDR2 SYGVKD. The CDR3 sequence is CAISEGGEEAYGYTF. Written as DNA, the CDR3 is TGTGCCATCAGTGAAGGGGGCGAAGAAGCCTATGGCTACACCTTC.

The chain combines TRBV6-1 with TRBJ1-1; D ambiguous. CDR1 is MNHNS and CDR2 is SASEGT in the germline V gene. CDR3 length equals 14 residues. V lost 8 bases and J 0 bases, leaving 13 bases between the germline ends. DNA of the CDR3: TGTGCCAGCCTCACCGGGGTCATGAACACTGAAGCTTTCTTT. Amino acids: CASLTGVMNTEAFF.

The genes are TRBV15 and TRBJ2-1, with a weak D call TRBD1 (6 bases). This CDR3 region has 18 residues. Germline CDR1 is LNHNV and CDR2 is YYDKDF (reference sequence). The V and J ends lost 0 bases and 2 bases respectively, with 17 bases between them. The CDR3, as DNA: TGTGCCACCAGCAGAGAAAACCCCACAGGGCTAGCCTACAATGAGCAGTTCTTC. Encoded protein: CATSRENPTGLAYNEQFF.